Here is one TCR beta chain with its context. Its specificity is unknown. Germline V gives CDR1 SNHLY, CDR2 FYNNEI. This CDR3 spans 14 amino acids. V dropped 7 bases and J dropped 4 bases, with 17 bases sitting between them. Time point given: week 35, safety follow-up. Vaccine doses each comprised 300 ug of mutant IDH1 20-mer peptide, with topical imiquimod. This sample stems from a study of a mutant IDH1 vaccine in newly diagnosed glioma. Libraries were prepared by immunoSEQ multiplex PCR; TCRdb keeps only in-frame clonotypes and omits some of them. The table includes tens of thousands of clones, 80% to 90% detected once. Study-level findings and limits: Vaccine-induced immune responses occurred in approximately 93% of patients.

The V and J genes are TRBV2 and TRBJ2-7, with D unresolved. The material was PBMCs, obtained from a glioma patient whose treatment included an IDH1 peptide vaccine. The sequence was obtained from a man younger than 45 with glioma. The CDR3 DNA reads TGTGCCAGCAATACGGAGCTTACTCCTTACGAGCAGTACTTC. This translates into CASNTELTPYEQYF. The whole variable domain, remainder taken from reference TRBV2 and TRBJ2-7, is EPEVTQTPSHQVTQMGQEVILRCVPISNHLYFYWYRQILGQKVEFLVSFYNNEISEKSEIFDDQFSVERPDGSNFTLKIRSTKLEDSAMYFCASNTELTPYEQYFGPGTRLTVT.